This entry lists 15 T cell receptor beta chains sequenced from one sample in a study of shared clonotypes between healthy human individuals. Some clones are missing from TCRdb's copy, which holds only in-frame ones; the method was immunoSEQ multiplex PCR. The sample holds 490,000 or so clones, approximately 80% seen once. Sequenced: PBMCs. These receptors were collected from a woman aged 40-49 years in good health. Some clones in this sample may be carry-over from other donors' samples.

This clone was counted only a few times. The V gene is TRBV11-2, the J gene TRBJ1-5; D not certain. CDR3 length equals 15 residues. V lost 0 bases to trimming and J lost 3 bases, with 9 bases between them. CDR1 and CDR2 from the germline V gene are SGHAT and FQNNGV. CDR3 sequence (DNA): TGTGCCAGCAGCTTAGATGGCTTGATCAATCAGCCCCAGCATTTT. Amino acids: CASSLDGLINQPQHF.

The CDR3 protein is CASSLPNQPQHF. Written as DNA, the CDR3 is TGTGCCAGCTCACTACCAAATCAGCCCCAGCATTTT. V gene TRBV18 combines with J gene TRBJ1-5; D is uncertain. Germline V gene lookup returns CDR1 KGHSH and CDR2 LQKENI. Trimming took off 4 bases at V and 4 bases at J, with 5 bases between the two ends. There are 12 residues in the CDR3.

V usage is TRBV5-1 and J usage is TRBJ1-1; possibly TRBD1 for D (6 bases). The germline V gene encodes CDR1 SGHRS and CDR2 YFSETQ. CDR3 length: 16 amino acids. V shed 1 base and J shed 2 bases, with 15 bases lying between them. CDR3 nucleotide sequence: TGCGCCAGCAGCTTGTCCTTGGGGGCTGTTAACACTGAAGCTTTCTTT. It encodes CASSLSLGAVNTEAFF. The variable domain in full, with the rest retrieved from reference TRBV5-1 and TRBJ1-1, is KAGVTQTPRYLIKTRGQQVTLSCSPISGHRSVSWYQQTPGQGLQFLFEYFSETQRNKGNFPGRFSGRQFSNSRSEMNVSTLELGDSALYLCASSLSLGAVNTEAFFGQGTRLTVV.

This chain joins TRBV19 and TRBJ2-7; D call uncertain. The V and J ends lost 3 bases and 4 bases respectively, with 7 bases between them. This CDR3 region has 12 residues. Looked up from germline, CDR1 is LNHDA and CDR2 is SQIVND (reference sequence). This CDR3 is CASSMTGYEQYF. DNA of the CDR3: TGTGCCAGTAGTATGACCGGGTACGAGCAGTACTTC.

The rearrangement links TRBV27 to TRBJ1-2; D call uncertain. From germline, CDR1 is MNHEY and CDR2 SMNVEV (reference sequence). This CDR3 comprises 15 residues. V gave up 8 bases and J gave up 0 bases, with 16 bases separating them. CDR3 nucleotide sequence: TGTGCCAGCGCCGCAGACATGGTAGCTAACTATGGCTACACCTTC. Its protein is CASAADMVANYGYTF.

This chain joins TRBV2 and TRBJ2-7; TRBD2 agrees at 8 bases. The germline V gene encodes CDR1 SNHLY and CDR2 FYNNEI. The CDR3 is 14 amino acids. Unmatched junction bases numbered 11, after V lost 7 bases and J lost 6 bases. CDR3 sequence: CASKPGLGDREQYF. CDR3 DNA: TGTGCCAGCAAGCCGGGACTAGGGGATCGCGAGCAGTACTTC.

The J gene is TRBJ2-2, the V gene TRBV4-2, with D possibly TRBD1 on 5 matching bases. The germline gives CDR1 LGHNA, CDR2 YNFKEQ. This CDR3 has 17 amino acids. Trimming shortened V by 1 base and J by 0 bases, and 12 bases separated the two germline ends. The CDR3 DNA reads as TGTGCCAGCAGCCAAGGGGTTCAGGGCCCGAACACCGGGGAGCTGTTTTTT. Its protein product is CASSQGVQGPNTGELFF.

The J gene is TRBJ2-1, the V gene TRBV6-6; a weak D match, TRBD2 (6 bases). Trimming stripped 11 bases from V and 0 bases from J, with 14 bases between. Germline V CDR1 and CDR2: MNHNY, SVGAGI (reference sequence). The CDR3 consists of 14 residues. CDR3 in amino acids: CACNGGSSYNEQFF. Written as DNA, the CDR3 is TGTGCCTGCAATGGGGGGAGCTCCTACAATGAGCAGTTCTTC.

The chain joins TRBV9 to TRBJ1-4; a weak D match, TRBD1 (5 bases). The V end lost 4 bases, the J end lost 8 bases, and 12 bases lay between the germline ends. There are 13 residues in the CDR3. The germline V gene has CDR1 SGDLS and CDR2 YYNGEE. The CDR3 sequence is CASSSRVGEKLFF. The DNA for the CDR3 is TGTGCCAGCAGCTCCAGGGTTGGAGAAAAACTGTTTTTT.

The V gene is TRBV28, the J gene TRBJ2-7; the D gene is possibly TRBD1 (6 bases). Trimming took 2 bases from V and 5 from J, leaving 13 bases between them. From germline, CDR1 is MDHEN and CDR2 SYDVKM. CDR3 length: 14 residues. CDR3 residues: CASSLGGGLNEQYF. The DNA for the CDR3 is TGTGCCAGCAGTTTAGGGGGCGGATTGAACGAGCAGTACTTC.

Concerning this clone itself: In the same sample, other DNA sequences code for this CDR3. CDR3 DNA sequence: TGTGCCAGCAGGGGAGGGGCGCAGCCCCAGCATTTT. Residues: CASRGGAQPQHF. The chain combines TRBV28 with TRBJ1-5; possible D gene TRBD1, 5 bases. With 6 bases removed from V and 7 bases from J, the gap between germline ends came to 10 bases. This CDR3 contains 12 residues. CDR1 and CDR2 (germline): MDHEN, SYDVKM.

Note on this clone: One base away lies a much larger clone, so this may be a sequencing read error. The gene calls are TRBV30 and TRBJ1-4, with TRBD1 matching 9 bases. The germline CDR1 and CDR2 sequences are GTSNPN and SVGIG (reference sequence). CDR3 size: 14 residues. CDR3 bases: TGTGCCCGGGAGGACCGGACAGGGGATGAAAAACTGTGTTTT. This translates into CAREDRTGDEKLCF.

The chain uses TRBV27 and TRBJ1-2, with D perhaps matching TRBD1 (5 bases). Trimming took 0 bases from V and 3 from J, leaving 11 bases between them. CDR3 length: 15 amino acids. The germline V gene has CDR1 MNHEY and CDR2 SMNVEV (reference sequence). CDR3 protein: CASSLSVGGDYGYTF. The CDR3, as DNA: TGTGCCAGCAGTTTATCGGTGGGGGGGGACTATGGCTACACCTTC.

In the case of this clone: Distinct nucleotide sequences in the sample also encode this CDR3. V is TRBV2 and J is TRBJ1-1; D remains unclear. The CDR3 length is 14 residues. CDR1 SNHLY and CDR2 FYNNEI come from the germline V gene. Trimming left V 2 bases short and J 0 bases short, with 7 bases between. CDR3 amino acids: CASSEQGLNTEAFF. The DNA for the CDR3 is TGTGCCAGCAGTGAACAAGGACTGAACACTGAAGCTTTCTTT.

This chain uses TRBV7-8 with TRBJ1-5, with no clear D. CDR1 and CDR2 (germline): SGHVS, FQNEAQ. Trimming cost V 5 bases and J 3 bases, with 14 bases left between them. The CDR3 loop spans 15 amino acids. CDR3 amino acids: CASSRRRDNNQPQHF. The DNA for the CDR3 is TGTGCCAGCAGCCGCCGCCGGGATAACAATCAGCCCCAGCATTTT.